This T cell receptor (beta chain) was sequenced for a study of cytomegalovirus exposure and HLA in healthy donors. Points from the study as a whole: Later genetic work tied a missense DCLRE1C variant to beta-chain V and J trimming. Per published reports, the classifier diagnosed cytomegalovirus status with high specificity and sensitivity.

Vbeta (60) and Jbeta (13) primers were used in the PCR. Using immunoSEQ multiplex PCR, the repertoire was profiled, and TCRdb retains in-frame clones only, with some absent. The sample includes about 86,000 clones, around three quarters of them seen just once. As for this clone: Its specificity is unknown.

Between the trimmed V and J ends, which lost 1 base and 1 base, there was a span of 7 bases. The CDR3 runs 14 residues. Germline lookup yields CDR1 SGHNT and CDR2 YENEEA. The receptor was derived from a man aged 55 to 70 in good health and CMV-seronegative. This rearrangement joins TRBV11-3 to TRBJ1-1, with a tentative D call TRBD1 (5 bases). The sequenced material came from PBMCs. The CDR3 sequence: CASSLAGGNTEAFF. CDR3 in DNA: TGTGCCAGCAGCTTAGCCGGGGGGAACACTGAAGCTTTCTTT.